The rows below give T cell receptor beta chains drawn from one sample of a study of spatial heterogeneity in lung cancer. Using its own MiXCR run on the 5' RACE reads, TCRdb lists one record per CDR3 protein. This sample has tens of thousands of distinct CDR3 sequences, with approximately 3% found just once. The specimen comprised PBMCs, sampled at surgery. The receptors here all came from a female donor with early-stage non-small cell lung cancer. The CDR3 runs from the conserved cysteine through the conserved F or W. Fields, in order: clone size, D gene, J gene, V gene, CDR3 protein, CDR3 DNA. The D gene is left open where the match is weak. Size values are once, few and many counts, or a class for expanded clones, and some rows have none.

clone size: many; D gene: TRBD1; J gene: TRBJ2-7; V gene: TRBV19; CDR3 protein: CASSTNRGRTEQYF; CDR3 DNA: TGTGCCAGTAGTACTAACAGGGGCCGCACCGAGCAGTACTTC
clone size: many; D gene: .; J gene: TRBJ2-2; V gene: TRBV3-1; CDR3 protein: CASSQARVFTGELFF; CDR3 DNA: TGTGCCAGCAGCCAAGCCAGGGTTTTTACCGGGGAGCTGTTTTTT
clone size: many; D gene: .; J gene: TRBJ2-5; V gene: TRBV6-4; CDR3 protein: CASSDSSGHGETQYF; CDR3 DNA: TGTGCCAGCAGTGACTCTAGCGGCCATGGGGAGACCCAGTACTTC
clone size: many; D gene: TRBD1; J gene: TRBJ1-2; V gene: TRBV28; CDR3 protein: CASGDRGYGYTF; CDR3 DNA: TGTGCCAGCGGGGACAGGGGATATGGCTACACCTTC
clone size: .; D gene: .; J gene: TRBJ2-7; V gene: TRBV6-1; CDR3 protein: CASSVSGEQYF; CDR3 DNA: TGTGCCAGCAGTGTTTCAGGCGAGCAGTACTTC
clone size: many; D gene: .; J gene: TRBJ2-4; V gene: TRBV24-1; CDR3 protein: CATSGVANIQYF; CDR3 DNA: TGTGCCACCAGTGGCGTCGCGAACATTCAGTACTTC
clone size: many; D gene: .; J gene: TRBJ1-5; V gene: TRBV19; CDR3 protein: CASSIGNQPQHF; CDR3 DNA: TGTGCCAGTAGTATAGGGAATCAGCCCCAGCATTTT
clone size: many; D gene: .; J gene: TRBJ2-5; V gene: TRBV3-1; CDR3 protein: CASSQVGFSLQETQYF; CDR3 DNA: TGTGCCAGCAGCCAAGTTGGGTTTTCTTTACAAGAGACCCAGTACTTC
clone size: few; D gene: .; J gene: TRBJ2-4; V gene: TRBV15; CDR3 protein: CATSRNRDLDIQYF; CDR3 DNA: TGTGCCACCAGCCGCAACAGGGATTTGGACATTCAGTACTTC
clone size: few; D gene: TRBD1; J gene: TRBJ2-7; V gene: TRBV28; CDR3 protein: CASSYRGYEQYF; CDR3 DNA: TGTGCCAGCAGCTACAGGGGTTACGAGCAGTACTTC
clone size: .; D gene: .; J gene: TRBJ1-3; V gene: TRBV27; CDR3 protein: CASRDSHSGNTIYF; CDR3 DNA: TGTGCCAGCCGCGACAGTCACTCTGGAAACACCATATATTTC
clone size: many; D gene: .; J gene: TRBJ2-7; V gene: TRBV18; CDR3 protein: CASSPGLWEQYF; CDR3 DNA: TGTGCCAGCTCACCTGGACTATGGGAGCAGTACTTC
clone size: once; D gene: TRBD2; J gene: TRBJ2-1; V gene: TRBV7-9; CDR3 protein: CASSFRAGAGRYNEQFF; CDR3 DNA: TGTGCCAGCAGCTTTAGAGCGGGAGCAGGCAGGTACAATGAGCAGTTCTTC
clone size: many; D gene: TRBD2; J gene: TRBJ2-1; V gene: TRBV10-1; CDR3 protein: CASSGSLAGGSYNEQFF; CDR3 DNA: TGCGCCAGCAGTGGAAGCCTAGCGGGAGGATCCTACAATGAGCAGTTCTTC
clone size: many; D gene: .; J gene: TRBJ1-6; V gene: TRBV20-1; CDR3 protein: CSASPPSGFSPLHF; CDR3 DNA: TGCAGTGCTTCCCCCCCCAGCGGCTTTTCACCCCTCCACTTT
clone size: many; D gene: TRBD2; J gene: TRBJ2-2; V gene: TRBV10-3; CDR3 protein: CAISGREHTGELFF; CDR3 DNA: TGTGCCATCAGCGGGAGGGAGCACACCGGGGAGCTGTTTTTT
clone size: medium-sized; D gene: TRBD2; J gene: TRBJ2-7; V gene: TRBV6-1; CDR3 protein: CASSEDLAGGEQYF; CDR3 DNA: TGTGCCAGCAGTGAAGATCTAGCGGGAGGCGAGCAGTACTTC
clone size: many; D gene: .; J gene: TRBJ2-7; V gene: TRBV4-2; CDR3 protein: CASSQGGLGYEQYF; CDR3 DNA: TGTGCCAGCAGCCAAGGGGGATTAGGCTACGAGCAGTACTTC
clone size: many; D gene: TRBD1; J gene: TRBJ2-2; V gene: TRBV7-9; CDR3 protein: CASSVGTATGELFF; CDR3 DNA: TGTGCCAGCAGCGTCGGGACAGCAACCGGGGAGCTGTTTTTT
clone size: many; D gene: .; J gene: TRBJ2-5; V gene: TRBV7-3; CDR3 protein: CASSLNPGAGETQYF; CDR3 DNA: TGTGCCAGCAGCTTAAATCCAGGGGCAGGGGAGACCCAGTACTTC
clone size: medium-sized; D gene: .; J gene: TRBJ1-6; V gene: TRBV6-2/TRBV6-3; CDR3 protein: CASSSGGLVGNSPLHF; CDR3 DNA: TGTGCCAGCAGCTCCGGGGGCCTCGTGGGAAATTCACCCCTCCACTTT
clone size: many; D gene: .; J gene: TRBJ2-1; V gene: TRBV5-6; CDR3 protein: CASSGVLSSYNEQFF; CDR3 DNA: TGTGCCAGCAGCGGAGTGCTCAGCTCCTACAATGAGCAGTTCTTC
clone size: many; D gene: .; J gene: TRBJ1-6; V gene: TRBV7-9; CDR3 protein: CASSRQGRAGSPLHF; CDR3 DNA: TGTGCCAGCAGCCGACAAGGCAGGGCGGGTTCACCCCTCCACTTT
clone size: .; D gene: .; J gene: TRBJ2-1; V gene: TRBV7-2; CDR3 protein: CASSLGTWNEQFF; CDR3 DNA: TGTGCCAGCAGCTTAGGGACGTGGAATGAGCAGTTCTTC
clone size: many; D gene: .; J gene: TRBJ2-1; V gene: TRBV24-1; CDR3 protein: CATSDSGRHYNEQFF; CDR3 DNA: TGTGCCACCAGTGATTCAGGGAGGCACTACAATGAGCAGTTCTTC
clone size: few; D gene: .; J gene: TRBJ2-3; V gene: TRBV20-1; CDR3 protein: CSAIPRGGRGRDTDTQYF; CDR3 DNA: TGCAGTGCTATCCCCAGGGGGGGGCGCGGACGGGACACAGATACGCAGTATTTT
clone size: many; D gene: .; J gene: TRBJ1-5; V gene: TRBV14; CDR3 protein: CASSQGAADQPQHF; CDR3 DNA: TGTGCCAGCAGCCAAGGGGCAGCCGATCAGCCCCAGCATTTT
clone size: .; D gene: .; J gene: TRBJ2-1; V gene: TRBV24-1; CDR3 protein: CATSLPGADEQFF; CDR3 DNA: TGTGCCACCAGTCTTCCGGGAGCGGATGAGCAGTTCTTC
clone size: many; D gene: TRBD2; J gene: TRBJ2-4; V gene: TRBV7-9; CDR3 protein: CASSLFLAAAKNIQYF; CDR3 DNA: TGTGCCAGCAGCTTATTTCTAGCGGCAGCCAAAAACATTCAGTACTTC
clone size: .; D gene: TRBD2; J gene: TRBJ2-5; V gene: TRBV27; CDR3 protein: CASSRASGRYETQYF; CDR3 DNA: TGTGCCAGCAGTCGAGCTAGCGGGAGGTATGAGACCCAGTACTTC
clone size: many; D gene: TRBD1; J gene: TRBJ1-1; V gene: TRBV9; CDR3 protein: CASSARTGGSEAFF; CDR3 DNA: TGTGCCAGCAGCGCAAGGACAGGGGGTTCTGAAGCTTTCTTT
clone size: many; D gene: TRBD2; J gene: TRBJ2-7; V gene: TRBV3-1; CDR3 protein: CASSFGLAVSYEQYF; CDR3 DNA: TGTGCCAGCAGTTTCGGACTAGCGGTCTCCTACGAGCAGTACTTC
clone size: many; D gene: .; J gene: TRBJ2-7; V gene: TRBV25-1; CDR3 protein: CASILPSGPRPSYEQYF; CDR3 DNA: TGTGCCAGCATCCTACCATCGGGACCGCGCCCCTCCTACGAGCAGTACTTC
clone size: many; D gene: TRBD2; J gene: TRBJ2-1; V gene: TRBV4-1; CDR3 protein: CASSQDRVGGVNEQFF; CDR3 DNA: TGCGCCAGCAGCCAAGATCGGGTGGGAGGGGTCAATGAGCAGTTCTTC
clone size: many; D gene: TRBD2; J gene: TRBJ2-2; V gene: TRBV5-1; CDR3 protein: CASSSGRAYTGELFF; CDR3 DNA: TGCGCCAGCAGCTCCGGGAGGGCCTACACCGGGGAGCTGTTTTTT
clone size: .; D gene: .; J gene: TRBJ2-1; V gene: TRBV28; CDR3 protein: CASSLEGNEQFF; CDR3 DNA: TGTGCCAGCAGTTTGGAAGGTAATGAGCAGTTCTTC
clone size: many; D gene: .; J gene: TRBJ1-6; V gene: TRBV7-2; CDR3 protein: CASSLVRGTDSPLHF; CDR3 DNA: TGTGCCAGCAGCTTAGTTAGAGGGACTGATTCACCCCTCCACTTT
clone size: many; D gene: TRBD2; J gene: TRBJ2-1; V gene: TRBV7-2; CDR3 protein: CASSLALLASSYNEQFF; CDR3 DNA: TGTGCCAGCAGCTTAGCCCTACTAGCGAGCTCCTACAATGAGCAGTTCTTC
clone size: .; D gene: .; J gene: TRBJ1-1; V gene: TRBV11-2; CDR3 protein: CAGSLGPLNTEAFF; CDR3 DNA: TGTGCCGGCAGCCTGGGACCGTTGAACACTGAAGCTTTCTTT
clone size: .; D gene: .; J gene: TRBJ2-1; V gene: TRBV20-1; CDR3 protein: CSVQDRSGSSYNEQFF; CDR3 DNA: TGCAGTGTCCAGGACAGATCGGGAAGCTCCTACAATGAGCAGTTCTTC
clone size: many; D gene: TRBD2; J gene: TRBJ2-1; V gene: TRBV4-2; CDR3 protein: CASSPYGTSGLNEQFF; CDR3 DNA: TGTGCCAGCAGCCCATACGGGACTAGCGGTCTAAATGAGCAGTTCTTC
clone size: .; D gene: .; J gene: TRBJ2-5; V gene: TRBV7-6; CDR3 protein: CASSWRTMFF; CDR3 DNA: TGTGCCAGCAGTTGGAGGACTATGTTTTTC
clone size: many; D gene: .; J gene: TRBJ2-7; V gene: TRBV7-2; CDR3 protein: CASTVGTASYEQYF; CDR3 DNA: TGTGCCAGCACCGTCGGGACGGCTTCCTACGAGCAGTACTTC
clone size: once; D gene: .; J gene: TRBJ2-3; V gene: TRBV18; CDR3 protein: CASSPVTGRSTDTQYF; CDR3 DNA: TGTGCCAGCTCACCGGTAACGGGACGTAGCACAGATACGCAGTATTTT
clone size: many; D gene: .; J gene: TRBJ2-7; V gene: TRBV11-2; CDR3 protein: CASSPPEWDSSYEQYF; CDR3 DNA: TGTGCCAGCAGCCCCCCGGAGTGGGACTCCTCCTACGAGCAGTACTTC
clone size: many; D gene: TRBD2; J gene: TRBJ2-1; V gene: TRBV12-3/TRBV12-4; CDR3 protein: CASRARREANNEQFF; CDR3 DNA: TGTGCCAGCAGGGCCCGACGGGAGGCAAACAATGAGCAGTTCTTC